This TCR beta chain was found in a study of PD-1 blockade in classical Hodgkin lymphoma. General study results and limits: The drivers behind the repertoire differences, possibly disease activity or prior therapy, remain undefined. Before treatment, TCR diversity in newly diagnosed patients was reportedly lower than in healthy donors.

On this clone: Antigen unknown.

The table came from immunoSEQ multiplex PCR; TCRdb's copy has only in-frame clones and leaves some out. The sample has 3,000 or so clones, around 80% seen once. The time point is: newly diagnosed, previously untreated cHL patient sample. It was by magnetic negative selection that CD8+ T cells were isolated from thawed PBMCs. Comparison used PBMCs from newly diagnosed, untreated classical Hodgkin lymphoma. The CDR3 totals 14 residues. Germline lookup yields CDR1 SGHTS and CDR2 YDEGEE. V lost 8 bases and J lost 3, with 18 bases in between. The sequenced sample was CD8+ T cells from blood. The V gene is TRBV5-8, the J gene TRBJ2-7, with TRBD2 as a possible D gene (6 bases). The TCR was taken from a human donor with classical Hodgkin lymphoma. The CDR3 coding sequence is TGTGCCAGGGGGGGTGATCATCTTTTCTACGAGCAGTACTTC. This encodes CARGGDHLFYEQYF.